The TCR beta chain described here comes from a study of blood T cell repertoires in COVID-19. As for the study in general: COVID-19 samples from acute and convalescent phases originated in the United States, Italy and Spain. The cDNA or gDNA used as material had been derived from T cells, B-cell-depleted T cells, or PBMCs.

In the original processing: By means of reference gene primer amplification, nucleated cell counts were estimated. Here immunoSEQ multiplex PCR was the method, and the copy in TCRdb shows in-frame clones only, minus some. The DNA was the basis for D and trimming; V, J and clone size are from that table. The sample records about 300,000 clones, roughly 89% being singletons. V gave up 1 base and J gave up 6 bases, with 16 bases separating them. The V gene's germline CDR1 is LGHNT and CDR2 FRNRAP. The CDR3 consists of 16 residues. This sequence was found in a man in his forties with acute or convalescent COVID-19. The sample taken for sequencing was peripheral blood. The chain has TRBV12-5 and TRBJ2-1; weak D call: TRBD2 (5 bases). The CDR3 loop reads CASGLEAGSGGNEQFF. In DNA, the CDR3 is TGTGCTAGTGGTTTGGAGGCAGGATCCGGAGGCAATGAGCAGTTCTTC.